This T cell receptor beta chain was sequenced during a study of blood T cell repertoires in COVID-19. In the study overall: There were acute and convalescent COVID-19 samples, and they came from the United States, Italy and Spain. Sources were T cells, B-cell-depleted T cells, or PBMCs; the material itself was cDNA or gDNA.

In the original analysis: Amplification of reference gene primers provided the estimated nucleated cell counts. Profiled with immunoSEQ multiplex PCR; TCRdb holds only in-frame clones, not every one. V and J calls and clone size come straight from that table; D and trimming were deduced from the DNA. The sample comprises roughly 250,000 clones, approximately 88% of which are singletons, and about 1.2% rests with the top ten. Assignments of participants to cohorts depended upon their own reported clinical history. This clonotype originated in a woman between 35 and 50 years old with acute COVID-19. The source material was PBMCs or T cells enriched from blood (not recorded which).

The CDR3 DNA sequence: TGTGCCAGCAGTGGAGTAACTAGCGCAGATACGCAGTATTTT. Amino acids: CASSGVTSADTQYF. The J gene is TRBJ2-3, the V gene TRBV2; 7 bases are a match to TRBD2. The CDR3 covers 14 residues. The germline CDR1 and CDR2 sequences are SNHLY and FYNNEI. J lost 4 bases, V lost 4 bases, and 5 bases had no gene match.